This is a list of T cell receptor beta chains from one sample in a study of early T cells in non-severe SARS-CoV-2 infection. TCRdb reprocessed the 5' RACE reads with MiXCR, giving one entry per CDR3 protein. The sample includes 57,000 or so distinct CDR3 sequences, roughly 5.5% of them seen just once. The sample consisted of whole blood. Every receptor here comes from an adult who was a healthcare worker with PCR-confirmed SARS-CoV-2 infection or an uninfected control (not recorded which). The CDR3 runs from the conserved cysteine through the conserved F or W. A D gene is named only where the DNA matches it firmly. The listing skips clone size in some rows; elsewhere it reads once, few, many or a size class.

CDR3 DNA	CDR3 protein	V gene	D gene	clone size	J gene
TGCAGTGCTAGCAGGGGAAACTACGAGCAGTACTTC	CSASRGNYEQYF	TRBV20-1	.	many	TRBJ2-7
TGTGCCAGCAGCTTGGACAGGGGAGGCTACAATGAGCAGTTCTTC	CASSLDRGGYNEQFF	TRBV11-2	TRBD1	many	TRBJ2-1
TGTGCCAGCAGGACGGGCCCTGCGGAGACTGAAGCTTTCTTT	CASRTGPAETEAFF	TRBV5-4	.	many	TRBJ1-1
TGTGCCAGCAGCCAAGATCGGGGAACCTCAGTCCAGGAGCAGTTCTTC	CASSQDRGTSVQEQFF	TRBV14	.	many	TRBJ2-1
TGTGCCAGCGGAACATGGAGAGGACTTTCAATTAGTACCGGGGAGCTGTTTTTT	CASGTWRGLSISTGELFF	TRBV11-2	.	few	TRBJ2-2
TGCGCCAGCAGCCTTTGGGACGGCACTGAAGCTTTCTTT	CASSLWDGTEAFF	TRBV4-1	.	many	TRBJ1-1
TGTGCCAGCAGTATTACCGGGACAGGGGTCTCCTATAATTCACCCCTCCACTTT	CASSITGTGVSYNSPLHF	TRBV27	TRBD1	.	TRBJ1-6
TGTGCCAGCAGCCTAGGTCTCGCGACGACGGCCTACAATGAGCAGTTCTTC	CASSLGLATTAYNEQFF	TRBV11-2	.	.	TRBJ2-1
TGTGCCAGCAGCTTAGGTCCTAGCGGGGGGATACGAGAGTTCTTC	CASSLGPSGGIREFF	TRBV11-1	TRBD2	many	TRBJ2-1
TGCAGCTCAGGGACATCCACAGATACGCAGTATTTT	CSSGTSTDTQYF	TRBV29-1	.	few	TRBJ2-3
TGTGCCAGCAGCGTACTAATGGGGGGCGGCACAGATACGCAGTATTTT	CASSVLMGGGTDTQYF	TRBV9	.	many	TRBJ2-3
TGTGCCAGCAGCCGAGACACATACGAGCAGTACTTC	CASSRDTYEQYF	TRBV7-9	.	many	TRBJ2-7
TGTGCCAGCAGCCAGAGGGACAGGGGGAGATCCTATAATTCACCCCTCCACTTT	CASSQRDRGRSYNSPLHF	TRBV14	TRBD1	.	TRBJ1-6
TGCGCCAGCAGCTTGGCGCCGCAAGGACCCCCCGAGAATTCACCCCTCCACTTT	CASSLAPQGPPENSPLHF	TRBV5-1	.	many	TRBJ1-6
TGTGCCAGCGCTCGGACAGCGGATTCACCCCTCCACTTT	CASARTADSPLHF	TRBV21-1	.	many	TRBJ1-6
TGTGCCAGCACCACAGGGGTCGCGAACACCGGGGAGCTGTTTTTT	CASTTGVANTGELFF	TRBV2	TRBD1	few	TRBJ2-2
TGCAGTGCTAGCGGGAAGAACACCGGGGAGCTGTTTTTT	CSASGKNTGELFF	TRBV20-1	.	many	TRBJ2-2
TGTGCCAGCAGTCTCCAACTCACAGGGTTGATGAGCACTGAAGCTTTCTTT	CASSLQLTGLMSTEAFF	TRBV6-1	.	many	TRBJ1-1
TGCAGTGCTCGCATCGGCACTAGCGGAAGCCGCCGGCACAATGAGCAGTTCTTC	CSARIGTSGSRRHNEQFF	TRBV20-1	TRBD2	many	TRBJ2-1
TGTGCCAGCAGCCAGCCAGGGAGAGCGACCTACGAGCAGTACTTC	CASSQPGRATYEQYF	TRBV7-2	.	few	TRBJ2-7
TGTGCCAGCAGCCGGGGGATTTACAATGAGCAGCTCTTC	CASSRGIYNEQLF	TRBV6-2/TRBV6-3	.	many	TRBJ2-1
TGCGCCAGCAGCCCCCCGGCGGGTGGCCAGCCCCAGCATTTT	CASSPPAGGQPQHF	TRBV4-1	.	.	TRBJ1-5
TGTGCCAGCAGTTTCCCTGCCCGGGGGCTAGAGGTAGCAACTAATGAAAAACTGTTTTTT	CASSFPARGLEVATNEKLFF	TRBV28	.	few	TRBJ1-4
TGTGCCACCAGCCGGGACAGCGGTAAAAATGAGCAGTTCTTC	CATSRDSGKNEQFF	TRBV24-1	TRBD1	many	TRBJ2-1
TGTGCCAGCAGCCCGATGGGGAGACCCATGGAGACCCAGTACTTC	CASSPMGRPMETQYF	TRBV7-2	.	many	TRBJ2-5
TGTGCCAGTAGTATAAAGGATTCGTACGAGCAGTACTTC	CASSIKDSYEQYF	TRBV19	.	few	TRBJ2-7
TGCAGTGCTCCATCCCGGGGTGGGACAGATACGCAGTATTTT	CSAPSRGGTDTQYF	TRBV20-1	.	many	TRBJ2-3
TGTGCCAGCAGCCGCGGCAGGGCCTTATTGGGGGAGCTGTTTTTT	CASSRGRALLGELFF	TRBV11-2	.	many	TRBJ2-2
TGTGCCAGCCAGGGACAGGAGCTCGCTGGCTACACCTTC	CASQGQELAGYTF	TRBV3-1	TRBD1	many	TRBJ1-2
TGTGCCAGCAGCCTGGACACTAACTATGGCTACACCTTC	CASSLDTNYGYTF	TRBV7-6	.	many	TRBJ1-2
TGCAGTGCTCGGGACAACAACTATGGCTACACCTTC	CSARDNNYGYTF	TRBV20-1	.	.	TRBJ1-2
TGTGCCAGCAGTCGACAGGGGTTGAACACTGAAGCTTTCTTT	CASSRQGLNTEAFF	TRBV6-6	TRBD1	many	TRBJ1-1
TGTGCCAGCAGCGTTCAGAGATTCTCTGGGGCCAACGTCCTGACTTTC	CASSVQRFSGANVLTF	TRBV9	.	few	TRBJ2-6
TGTGCCAGCAGCTTAGATGGACAGGTGTTCGGTACGCAGTATTTT	CASSLDGQVFGTQYF	TRBV11-2	TRBD1	many	TRBJ2-3
TGTGCCAGCAGTTTCCTCACTGAAGCTTTCTTT	CASSFLTEAFF	TRBV12-3/TRBV12-4	.	.	TRBJ1-1
TGTGCCAGCTCACCGGGCCTGAACACTGAAGCTTTCTTT	CASSPGLNTEAFF	TRBV18	.	many	TRBJ1-1
TGCAGTGCGGTACGTCCCGCCAGCTCCTACAATGAGCAGTTCTTC	CSAVRPASSYNEQFF	TRBV20-1	.	many	TRBJ2-1
TGCAGTGCTAGGAGGGACAGGGTTACCGGGGAGCTGTTTTTT	CSARRDRVTGELFF	TRBV20-1	TRBD1	many	TRBJ2-2
TGTGCCAGCAGCTTAACGACAGGGTATTGGGTCACCGGGGAGCTGTTTTTT	CASSLTTGYWVTGELFF	TRBV7-2	TRBD1	few	TRBJ2-2
TGTGCCAGCACTGGGGGGGGACAAGGATCCTACGAGCAGTACTTC	CASTGGGQGSYEQYF	TRBV2	.	.	TRBJ2-7
TGTGCCAGCAGTTCCCCCCCGGAGACAGATACGCAGTATTTT	CASSSPPETDTQYF	TRBV6-6	.	many	TRBJ2-3
TGTGCCAGCAGGCGGGATCTATCCTACGAGCAGTACTTC	CASRRDLSYEQYF	TRBV6-2/TRBV6-3	.	many	TRBJ2-7
TGTGCCTGGAGTCCCAATTCAGGAGATGGCTACACCTTC	CAWSPNSGDGYTF	TRBV30	.	many	TRBJ1-2
TGTGCCAGCGAGTTAGGGGGTGAGCAGTTCTTC	CASELGGEQFF	TRBV2	.	many	TRBJ2-1
TGTGCCAGCACCTACAGGGATGGCTACACCTTC	CASTYRDGYTF	TRBV2	.	many	TRBJ1-2
TGCAGTGCCCGAAGGACAGGGTTGAACACTGAAGCTTTCTTT	CSARRTGLNTEAFF	TRBV20-1	TRBD1	many	TRBJ1-1
TGTGCCAGCAGCCAAGATATGTCAGGACAGGGCCCCCACGAGCAGTACTTC	CASSQDMSGQGPHEQYF	TRBV4-2	TRBD1	.	TRBJ2-7
TGTGCCAGCAGTTACGATCCAACTAGCGGGAGCACAGATACGCAGTATTTT	CASSYDPTSGSTDTQYF	TRBV6-5	TRBD2	many	TRBJ2-3
TGTGCCAGCAGCCCGATGGAGACCCAGTACTTC	CASSPMETQYF	TRBV6-6	.	many	TRBJ2-5
TGCGCCAGCAGCCAACAAACAGGGATCTATGGCTACACCTTC	CASSQQTGIYGYTF	TRBV4-3	.	many	TRBJ1-2
TGCGCCAGCAGCCAAGAGTCGGGGAGTTTTACCTACGAGCAGTACTTC	CASSQESGSFTYEQYF	TRBV4-1	.	many	TRBJ2-7